Shown below are 17 T cell receptor beta chains from a single sample sequenced in a study of CD8 T cells in Susac syndrome. Random hexamers were used to reverse transcribe the RNA input (roughly 0.5 to 1 ug). In TCRdb, the immunoSEQ multiplex PCR reads were re-called with MiXCR into one record per CDR3 protein. The data show under 200,000 distinct CDR3 sequences, roughly 94% seen once. Sequencing used CD8+ T cells from PBMCs. All receptors come from a human donor with Susac syndrome.

This chain links TRBV27 with TRBJ2-7; D not resolved. V lost 4 bases, J lost 2 bases, and 12 bases lay in between. CDR1 is MNHEY and CDR2 is SMNVEV in the germline V gene (reference sequence). This CDR3 has 14 amino acids. This chain's CDR3 is CASSSTLSTYEQYF. The CDR3 region has the DNA TGTGCCAGCAGTTCAACCCTCTCAACCTACGAGCAGTACTTC.

This rearrangement joins TRBV7-9 to TRBJ1-4; perhaps TRBD1 as D (5 bases). Per germline, CDR1 SEHNR and CDR2 FQNEAQ (reference sequence). Trimming pared 5 bases from V and 8 bases from J, leaving 15 bases between. The CDR3 runs 14 residues. CDR3 bases: TGTGCCAGCAGCCCCCCCGGGACCGGCGAAAAACTGTTTTTT. As protein: CASSPPGTGEKLFF. Filled out from reference TRBV7-9 and TRBJ1-4, the complete variable domain reads DTGVSQNPRHKITKRGQNVTFRCDPISEHNRLYWYRQTLGQGPEFLTYFQNEAQLEKSRLLSDRFSAERPKGSFSTLEIQRTEQGDSAMYLCASSPPGTGEKLFFGSGTQLSVL.

The V and J genes are TRBV9 and TRBJ2-5; maybe TRBD2 (6 bases). Germline values: CDR1 SGDLS, CDR2 YYNGEE. CDR3 length: 14 residues. The V end was cut by 3 bases, the J end by 5 bases, with 14 bases between. CDR3 residues: CASSGRRGAETQYF. The CDR3 DNA follows: TGTGCCAGCAGCGGACGGAGGGGAGCGGAGACCCAGTACTTC.

V usage is TRBV20-1 and J usage is TRBJ2-1; 10 bases map to TRBD2. The V gene's germline CDR1 is DFQATT and CDR2 SNEGSKA (reference sequence). The length of the CDR3 is 17 residues. V dropped 0 bases and J dropped 0; count of bases not matched to a gene: 5. CDR3 DNA sequence: TGCAGTGCTAGAGATTTCCTAGCGGGGGCCTCCTACAATGAGCAGTTCTTC. The encoded protein is CSARDFLAGASYNEQFF.

The chain uses TRBV4-1 and TRBJ2-7; a weak D match, TRBD1 (6 bases). Trimming pared 5 bases from V and 3 bases from J, leaving 11 bases between. The germline V gene has CDR1 MGHRA and CDR2 YSYEKL. The CDR3 is made up of 13 amino acids. CDR3 in amino acids: CASSDGQNYEQYF. Written as DNA, the CDR3 is TGCGCCAGCAGCGATGGACAGAACTACGAGCAGTACTTC.

This chain links TRBV15 with TRBJ2-7; no reliable D call. Germline CDR1 reads LNHNV; CDR2 reads YYDKDF (reference sequence). The CDR3 loop spans 14 amino acids. Trimming took off 5 bases at V and 3 bases at J, with 14 bases between the two ends. CDR3 sequence: CATSERIILYEQYF. The CDR3 DNA is TGTGCCACCAGCGAACGAATCATTCTCTACGAGCAGTACTTC.

This chain uses TRBV5-1 with TRBJ2-5, with 8 bases lining up with TRBD1. J gave up 5 bases and V 5 bases, and 11 bases lay outside the gene matches. The CDR3 runs 15 residues. CDR1 is SGHRS and CDR2 is YFSETQ in the germline V gene. The CDR3 protein is CASSPGGRGHETQYF. The DNA for the CDR3 is TGCGCCAGCAGTCCCGGTGGCAGGGGGCATGAGACCCAGTACTTC.

The chain is built from TRBV2 and TRBJ2-6; the match to TRBD2 covers 10 bases. The CDR3 covers 16 residues. Germline V CDR1 and CDR2: SNHLY, FYNNEI. Trimming took 6 bases from V and 1 from J; bases not matched to a gene: 3. The CDR3 here is CASSLAGASGANVLTF. The CDR3 coding sequence is TGTGCCAGCAGCCTAGCGGGGGCATCTGGGGCCAACGTCCTGACTTTC.

The chain combines TRBV27 with TRBJ1-1; no clear D gene. Germline loops: CDR1 MNHEY, CDR2 SMNVEV (reference sequence). V was pared by 2 bases and J by 1 base, with 5 bases between. The CDR3 spans 13 residues. CDR3 bases: TGTGCCAGCAGTTTAACCAGGAACACTGAAGCTTTCTTT. Translated: CASSLTRNTEAFF.

This chain joins TRBV12-3 or TRBV12-4 and TRBJ1-4, with D tentatively TRBD1 (6 bases). Trimming shortened V by 1 base and J by 8 bases, and 11 bases separated the two germline ends. The CDR3 extends over 14 amino acids. The CDR3: CASSLEGEVEKLFF. The CDR3 bases are TGTGCCAGCAGTTTAGAGGGGGAGGTCGAAAAACTGTTTTTT.

This clonotype was seen a single time. The rearrangement uses TRBV10-3 and TRBJ2-4, with D maybe TRBD1 (6 bases). The V gene lost 0 bases and the J gene lost 6 bases, with 15 bases spanning the gap. The CDR3 sequence is 16 residues long. CDR1 is ENHRY and CDR2 is SYGVKD in the germline V gene. CDR3 sequence reads: CAISESLTGRGNIQYF. The DNA for the CDR3 is TGTGCCATCAGTGAGTCTCTCACAGGGAGAGGAAACATTCAGTACTTC.

The CDR3 DNA reads TGTGCCTTAGACGGGGGGGCCGGTGATACGCAGTATTTT. This gives the protein CALDGGAGDTQYF. The chain employs TRBV30 and TRBJ2-3; 8 nucleotides align to TRBD2. The V and J ends lost 7 bases and 6 bases, in that order; junction bases with no gene match: 9. Per the germline V gene, CDR1 is GTSNPN and CDR2 is SVGIG (reference sequence). The length of the CDR3 is 13 residues.

The chain uses TRBV18 and TRBJ2-7, with D tentatively TRBD2 (5 bases). From germline, CDR1 is KGHSH and CDR2 LQKENI. Trimming left V 0 bases short and J 0 bases short, with 9 bases between. This CDR3 contains 15 residues. CDR3 sequence: CASSPPAGSSYEQYF. CDR3 bases: TGTGCCAGCTCACCACCGGCGGGTAGCTCCTACGAGCAGTACTTC.

The V gene is TRBV18, the J gene TRBJ2-3; no clear D gene. Germline-derived CDR1 and CDR2 are KGHSH and LQKENI. Trimming pared 1 base from V and 3 bases from J, leaving 5 bases between. The CDR3 spans 13 residues. In nucleotides, the CDR3 is TGTGCCAGCTCACCACTTTCTACAGATACGCAGTATTTT. This encodes CASSPLSTDTQYF.

The chain joins TRBV4-2 to TRBJ1-1; maybe TRBD1 (6 bases). Trimming left V 0 bases short and J 5 bases short, with 13 bases between. The CDR3 has 15 amino acids. The germline CDR1 and CDR2 sequences are LGHNA and YNFKEQ. CDR3: CASSQDIGGWTEAFF. The CDR3 DNA reads TGTGCCAGCAGCCAAGATATCGGGGGCTGGACTGAAGCTTTCTTT.

The rearrangement uses TRBV20-1 and TRBJ2-7; a possible D gene is TRBD1 (7 bases). CDR1 is DFQATT, CDR2 SNEGSKA, per germline (reference sequence). CDR3 length equals 14 residues. The CDR3, as DNA: TGCAGCAGAACTACCCTCAGGGGGGACTACGAGCAGTACTTC. It yields the protein CSRTTLRGDYEQYF.

The chain links TRBV11-2 to TRBJ2-3, with D possibly called TRBD1 or TRBD2 (5 bases each). Germline V gene data show CDR1 as SGHAT and CDR2 as FQNNGV. V lost 6 bases, J lost 0 bases, and 16 bases lay in between. The CDR3 covers 16 residues. The CDR3 sequence is CASSLGTASSTDTQYF. DNA of the CDR3: TGTGCCAGCAGTTTGGGGACGGCCTCTAGCACAGATACGCAGTATTTT.